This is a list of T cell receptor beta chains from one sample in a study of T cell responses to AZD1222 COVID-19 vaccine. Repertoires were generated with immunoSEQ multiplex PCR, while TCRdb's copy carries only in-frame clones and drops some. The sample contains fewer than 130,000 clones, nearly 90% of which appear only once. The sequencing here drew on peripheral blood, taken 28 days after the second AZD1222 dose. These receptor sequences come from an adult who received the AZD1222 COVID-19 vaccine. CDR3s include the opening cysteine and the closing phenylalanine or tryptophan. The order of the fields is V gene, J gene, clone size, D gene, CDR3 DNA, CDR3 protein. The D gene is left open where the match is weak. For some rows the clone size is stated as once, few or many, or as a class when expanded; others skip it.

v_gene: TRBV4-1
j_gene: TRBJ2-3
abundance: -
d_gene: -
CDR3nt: TGCGCCAGCAGCCAACCCGGGAGTCTCGCAGATACGCAGTATTTT
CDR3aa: CASSQPGSLADTQYF

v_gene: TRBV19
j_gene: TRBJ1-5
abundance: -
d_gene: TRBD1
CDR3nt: TGTGCCAGTAGGGCAGGGGGCAGGCAGCCCCAGCATTTT
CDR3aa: CASRAGGRQPQHF

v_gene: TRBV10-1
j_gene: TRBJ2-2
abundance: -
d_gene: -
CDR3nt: TGCGCCAGCAGTGAAGAAGGAGGGAGCACCGGGGAGCTGTTTTTT
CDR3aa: CASSEEGGSTGELFF

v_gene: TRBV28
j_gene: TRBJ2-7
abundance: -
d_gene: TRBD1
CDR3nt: TGTGCCACCGGGACAGGGGTTGAGCAGTACTTC
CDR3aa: CATGTGVEQYF

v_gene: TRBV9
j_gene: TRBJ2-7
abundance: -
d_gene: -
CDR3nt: TGTGCCAGCAGCGTAGCTACACAGGGCTACGAGCAGTACTTC
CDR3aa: CASSVATQGYEQYF

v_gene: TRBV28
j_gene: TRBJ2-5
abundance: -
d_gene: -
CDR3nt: TGTGCCAGCAGCATCGGGACGTTCGGGACCCAGTACTTC
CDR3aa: CASSIGTFGTQYF

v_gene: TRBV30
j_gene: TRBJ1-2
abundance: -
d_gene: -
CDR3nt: TGTGCCTGGAGTTTGGGAGACTATGGCTACACCTTC
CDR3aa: CAWSLGDYGYTF

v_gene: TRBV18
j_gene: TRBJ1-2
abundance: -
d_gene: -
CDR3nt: TGTGCCAGCTCACCACTAGTCTCTAACTATGGCTACACCTTC
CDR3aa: CASSPLVSNYGYTF

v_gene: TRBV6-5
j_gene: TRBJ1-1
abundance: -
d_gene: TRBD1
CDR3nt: TGTGCCAGCAGTCGCCAGGGGGAAGAAGCTTTCTTT
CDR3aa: CASSRQGEEAFF

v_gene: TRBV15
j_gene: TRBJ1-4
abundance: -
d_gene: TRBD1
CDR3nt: TGTGCCACCAGCAGAGACAGGGGGACCAATGAAAAACTGTTTTTT
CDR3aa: CATSRDRGTNEKLFF

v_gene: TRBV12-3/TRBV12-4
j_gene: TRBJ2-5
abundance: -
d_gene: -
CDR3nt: TGTGCCAGCAGCTCGGTGAAGGGGCAGACCCAGTACTTC
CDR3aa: CASSSVKGQTQYF

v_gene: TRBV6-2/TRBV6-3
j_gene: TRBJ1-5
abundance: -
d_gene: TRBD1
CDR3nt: TGTGCCAGCAGTCGGGACAGGCGGCCTACACAGCCCCAGCATTTT
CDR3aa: CASSRDRRPTQPQHF

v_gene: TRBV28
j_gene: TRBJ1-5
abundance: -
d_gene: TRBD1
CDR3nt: TGTGCCAGCAGTTTAGGGACAGAGGGATACAATCAGCCCCAGCATTTT
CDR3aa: CASSLGTEGYNQPQHF

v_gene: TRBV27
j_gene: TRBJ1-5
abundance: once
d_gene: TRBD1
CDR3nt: TGTGCCAGCAGTAGAACCCTGACAGGGGGCGGAAATCAGCCCCAGCATTTT
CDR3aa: CASSRTLTGGGNQPQHF

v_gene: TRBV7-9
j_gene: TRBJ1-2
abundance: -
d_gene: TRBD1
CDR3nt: TGTGCCAGCAGCGCCGGACAGGGCCATTTATATGGCTACACCTTC
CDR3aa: CASSAGQGHLYGYTF

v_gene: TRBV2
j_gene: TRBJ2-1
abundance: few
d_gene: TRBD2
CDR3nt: TGTGCCAGCGGGCAGGGACTAGCGGGAGGTGAGCAGTTCTTC
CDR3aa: CASGQGLAGGEQFF

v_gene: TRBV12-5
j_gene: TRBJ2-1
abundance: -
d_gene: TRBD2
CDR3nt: TGTGCTAGTGGATTGGGACTAGCGGGAGGGGAGCAGTTCTTC
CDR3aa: CASGLGLAGGEQFF

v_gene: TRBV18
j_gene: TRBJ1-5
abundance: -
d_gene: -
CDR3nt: TGTGCCAGCTCACCAGGGACCGGCAATCAGCCCCAGCATTTT
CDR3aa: CASSPGTGNQPQHF

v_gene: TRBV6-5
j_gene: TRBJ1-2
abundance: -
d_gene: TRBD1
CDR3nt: TGTGCCAGCAGTTACTCTAGAGGGGGCGGCTACACCTTC
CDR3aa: CASSYSRGGGYTF

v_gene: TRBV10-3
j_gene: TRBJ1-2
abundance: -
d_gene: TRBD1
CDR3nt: TGTGCCATCAATCCGACAGGGGAATATGGCTACACCTTC
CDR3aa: CAINPTGEYGYTF

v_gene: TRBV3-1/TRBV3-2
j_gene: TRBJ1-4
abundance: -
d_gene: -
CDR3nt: TGTGCCAGCAGCCAAGATCTTCGGGAAAAACTGTTTTTT
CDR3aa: CASSQDLREKLFF

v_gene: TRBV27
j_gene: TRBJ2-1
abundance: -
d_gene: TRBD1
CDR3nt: TGTGCCATCGCGGGACAGGGGTACAATGAGCAGTTCTTC
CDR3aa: CAIAGQGYNEQFF

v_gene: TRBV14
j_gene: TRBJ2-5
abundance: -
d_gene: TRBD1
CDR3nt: TGTGCCAGCAGCCGGGACAGGGCCAGGTCGGAGACCCAGTACTTC
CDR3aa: CASSRDRARSETQYF

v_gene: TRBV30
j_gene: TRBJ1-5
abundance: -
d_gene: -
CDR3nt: TGTGCCTGGAGTCAGACAGGCCTCAATCAGCCCCAGCATTTT
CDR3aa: CAWSQTGLNQPQHF

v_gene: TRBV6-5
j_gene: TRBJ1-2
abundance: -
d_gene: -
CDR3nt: TGTGCCAGTCAGACCACAACTAACTATGGCTACACCTTC
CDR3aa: CASQTTTNYGYTF

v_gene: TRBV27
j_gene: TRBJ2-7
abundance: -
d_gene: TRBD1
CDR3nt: TGTGCCAGCAGTACCAGGGACAGGCCCTTTAGCTCCTACGAGCAGTACTTC
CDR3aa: CASSTRDRPFSSYEQYF

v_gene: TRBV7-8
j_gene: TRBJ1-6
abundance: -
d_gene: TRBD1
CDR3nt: TGTGCCAGCAGCTCCAAGACAGGGAAGACTTCACCCCTCCACTTT
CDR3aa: CASSSKTGKTSPLHF